This T cell receptor beta chain was found in a study of shared clonotypes between healthy human individuals (TCRdb year 2020). Background for the entire study: The cohort comprised a couple of women and a few men aged 18 to 49 years. Per donor, three plates each were used for CD4 naive and CD4 memory, two for CD8 naive, and one for CD8 memory. The study deeply sequenced blood TCR repertoires of about five healthy adults to estimate repertoire size and the extent of clonotype sharing between individuals. To increase sequencing depth and limit assay-specific biases, different laboratories used diverse techniques to prepare libraries and sequence TCR repertoires. Per donor, leukapheresis produced somewhere between about 0.85 and 10 billion PBMCs.

CD8 naive samples were CD45RO-negative cells positively selected for CCR7, giving a CD45RA+CCR7+ population that excluded TemRA cells. The donors were healthy, HIV-negative adults with no recently reported acute infections or vaccinations. Every donor was a Caucasian adult residing in Nashville, Tennessee, USA. Blood was collected by leukapheresis, and PBMCs were isolated by Ficoll-Histopaque density gradient centrifugation and then cryopreserved in liquid nitrogen vapor phase. Analytical flow cytometry was used to check the purity and quantity of each magnetically sorted T cell population. Genomic DNA was isolated from each sorted fraction and quantified by UV absorbance on a Nanodrop 2000c. This clone was picked up one time. Its antigen has not been determined. The input lacks base qualities; no much larger clone sits a single base away. The CDR3 numbers 17 residues from cysteine through phenylalanine. Solely the CDR3 DNA is kept, with 51 bases framed from the first base. Trimming takes 1 base off V and 4 bases off J; junction bases not matched to a gene: 11. For CDR1 and CDR2, the germline V gene lists SGHVS and FNYEAQ.

Beyond this particular receptor, the publication reports: Because the study included only a small number of donors, the genetic and exposure-history diversity represented was limited. Larger estimated clonotype richness was generally found for naive subsets than for memory subsets. Sharing across a few donors was observed for 5% to 6.5% of naive CD4, over 3% of naive CD8, 2.3% of memory CD4, and around 0.44% of memory CD8 clonotypes. Incomplete sequencing was indicated by rarefaction of sorted-subset datasets, despite the large sequencing depth. Based on pairwise subsampling, the degree of clonotype sharing among donors was expected to be affected by sequencing depth. Compared with non-shared clonotypes, the clonotypes found in all four sorted-subset donors had higher generation probabilities. Sampling was restricted to blood, and TCR repertoires in tissue are likely to differ from TCR repertoires in blood.

TCR CDR3 regions were amplified from genomic DNA by multiplex PCR using the deep immunoSEQ assay. Extracted genomic DNA from each cell subset was spread evenly across all wells of several immunoSEQ 96-well plates, with each plate serving as a replicate. For sorted subsets, each replicate PCR was loaded with roughly 0.2 ug genomic DNA, equivalent to 32,000 or so T cell genomes. Purified libraries were measured with a Qubit 3.0 fluorometer, size-checked on a Bioanalyzer 2100, and measured again with the KAPA Library Quantification kit. A separate single-read 150-cycle Illumina NextSeq 550 flow cell was used to sequence each immunoSEQ 96-well plate. The source study handled its data this way. Because the immunoSEQ output included only junctional sequences and no quality scores, the filtering could not be the same as the filtering used for full-length reads. To assign V/J genes and CDR3, sequences were annotated against IMGT germline references using PyIR, a Python wrapper for IgBLAST v1.9. Reads were filtered out if the reads had weak V/J assignments (E-value above 1e-6), no CDR3, stop codons, out-of-frame junctions, or ambiguous translated residues. A V3J clonotype was defined by an identical inferred V gene, J gene, and CDR3 amino acid sequence. To compute the percentage overlap between repertoires, the number of shared unique clonotypes was divided by the size of the smaller repertoire. Richness of each repertoire was evaluated using RTK rarefaction, the Chao1 estimator, and Recon v2.1 estimates of unobserved clonotypes. Generation probabilities were computed with OLGA for all TCRbeta clonotypes obtained by the gDNA method from several donors. TCRdb took over this immuneACCESS table, retaining in-frame rearrangements with V and J assigned. Such tables are incomplete; in checked studies, under half of the missing clones stem from an unresolved V gene, and the remainder is unexplained. V, J and clone size were drawn from that table, and D and trimming were deduced from the DNA. The sample profile shows 1.5 million to 2.5 million clones; approximately 94% of them were found once. The ten top clones hold around 1.2% of the sample.

The receptor chain draws on TRBV7-6 and TRBJ2-5, and 8 bases in between align with TRBD1. This sequence was found in a man in his late teens or twenties in good health. The specimen was naive CD8+ T cells sorted from blood. The cell subset or site label corresponds to: CD45RA+CCR7+. The sequence in DNA is TGTGCCAGCAGCTTAGAGTGGACAGGGCCCGAAGGAGAGACCCAGTACTTC. Its coded protein is CASSLEWTGPEGETQYF.